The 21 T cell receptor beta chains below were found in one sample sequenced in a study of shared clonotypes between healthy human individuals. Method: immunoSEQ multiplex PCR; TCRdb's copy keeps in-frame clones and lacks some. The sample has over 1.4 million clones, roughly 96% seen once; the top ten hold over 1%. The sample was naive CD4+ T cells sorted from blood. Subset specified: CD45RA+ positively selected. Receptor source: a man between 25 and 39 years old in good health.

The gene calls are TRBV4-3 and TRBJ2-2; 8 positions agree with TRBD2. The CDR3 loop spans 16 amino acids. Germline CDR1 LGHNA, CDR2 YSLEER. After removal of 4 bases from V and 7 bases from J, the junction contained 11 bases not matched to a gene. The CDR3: CASSRTFGLAFGELFF. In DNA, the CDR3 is TGCGCCAGCAGCCGGACCTTCGGACTAGCATTCGGGGAGCTGTTTTTT.

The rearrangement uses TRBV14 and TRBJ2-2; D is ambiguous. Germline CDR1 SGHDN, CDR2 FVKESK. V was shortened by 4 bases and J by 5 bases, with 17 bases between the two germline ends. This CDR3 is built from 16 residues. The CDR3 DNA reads TGTGCCAGCAGCCCTCGGCTCGTCTTACGAACCGGGGAGCTGTTTTTT. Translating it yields CASSPRLVLRTGELFF.

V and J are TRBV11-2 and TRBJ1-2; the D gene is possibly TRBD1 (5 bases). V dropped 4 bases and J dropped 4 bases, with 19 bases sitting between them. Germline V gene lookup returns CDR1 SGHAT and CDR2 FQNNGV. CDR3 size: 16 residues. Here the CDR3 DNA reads TGTGCCAGCAGCTGGACCGGCGACAGTCTCCCCTATGGCTACACCTTC. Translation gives CASSWTGDSLPYGYTF.

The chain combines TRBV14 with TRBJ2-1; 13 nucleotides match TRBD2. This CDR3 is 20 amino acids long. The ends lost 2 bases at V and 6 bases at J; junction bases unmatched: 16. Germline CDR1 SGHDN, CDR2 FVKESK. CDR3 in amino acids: CASSQRTLLTSGRPVNEQFF. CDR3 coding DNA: TGTGCCAGCAGCCAACGGACACTCTTGACTAGCGGGAGGCCCGTCAATGAGCAGTTCTTC.

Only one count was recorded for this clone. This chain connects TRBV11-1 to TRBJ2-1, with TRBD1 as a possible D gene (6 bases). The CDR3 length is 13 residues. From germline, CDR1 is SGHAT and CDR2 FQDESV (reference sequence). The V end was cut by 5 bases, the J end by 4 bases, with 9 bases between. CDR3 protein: CASSTRGYNEQFF. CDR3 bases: TGTGCCAGCAGCACCAGGGGTTACAATGAGCAGTTCTTC.

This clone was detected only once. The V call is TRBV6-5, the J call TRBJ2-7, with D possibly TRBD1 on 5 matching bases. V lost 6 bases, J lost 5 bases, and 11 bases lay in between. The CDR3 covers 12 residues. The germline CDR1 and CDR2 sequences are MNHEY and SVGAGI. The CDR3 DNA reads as TGTGCCAGCAGCAGGACACCAAACGAGCAGTACTTC. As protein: CASSRTPNEQYF.

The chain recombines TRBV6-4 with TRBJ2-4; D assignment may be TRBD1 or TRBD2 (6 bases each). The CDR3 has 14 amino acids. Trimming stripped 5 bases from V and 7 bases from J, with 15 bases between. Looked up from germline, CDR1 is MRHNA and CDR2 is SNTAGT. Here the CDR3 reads CASSQTGGGNIQYF. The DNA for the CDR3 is TGTGCCAGCAGTCAAACAGGAGGGGGGAACATTCAGTACTTC.

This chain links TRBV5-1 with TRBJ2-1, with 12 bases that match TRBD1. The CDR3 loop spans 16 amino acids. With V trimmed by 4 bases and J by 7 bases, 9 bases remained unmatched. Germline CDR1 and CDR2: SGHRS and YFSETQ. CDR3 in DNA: TGCGCCAGCAGCCTGGTATGGGACAGGGGGCTGAATGAGCAGTTCTTC. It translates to CASSLVWDRGLNEQFF.

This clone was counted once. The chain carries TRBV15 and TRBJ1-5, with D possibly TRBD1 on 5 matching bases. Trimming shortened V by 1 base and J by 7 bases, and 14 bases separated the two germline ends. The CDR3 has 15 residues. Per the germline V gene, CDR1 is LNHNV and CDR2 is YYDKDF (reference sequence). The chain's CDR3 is CATSRGAGRVQPQHF. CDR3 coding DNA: TGTGCCACCAGCAGAGGTGCAGGGCGGGTACAGCCCCAGCATTTT.

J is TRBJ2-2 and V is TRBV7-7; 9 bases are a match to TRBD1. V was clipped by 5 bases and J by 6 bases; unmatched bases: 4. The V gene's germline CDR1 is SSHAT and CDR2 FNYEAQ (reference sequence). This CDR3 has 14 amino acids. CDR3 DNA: TGTGCCAGCAGCCCGTGGACAGGGGCCGGGGAGCTGTTTTTT. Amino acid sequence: CASSPWTGAGELFF.

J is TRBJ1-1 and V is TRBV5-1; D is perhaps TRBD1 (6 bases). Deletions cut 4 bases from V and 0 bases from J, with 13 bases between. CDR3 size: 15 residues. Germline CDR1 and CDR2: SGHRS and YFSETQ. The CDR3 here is CASSPRGGMNTEAFF. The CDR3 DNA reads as TGCGCCAGCAGCCCCAGGGGAGGGATGAACACTGAAGCTTTCTTT.

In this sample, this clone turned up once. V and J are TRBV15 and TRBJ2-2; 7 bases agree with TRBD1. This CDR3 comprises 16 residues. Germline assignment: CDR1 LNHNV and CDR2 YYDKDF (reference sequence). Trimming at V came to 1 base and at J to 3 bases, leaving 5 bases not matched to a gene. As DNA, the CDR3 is TGTGCCACCAGCAGAGTGGGACAGCTCTACACCGGGGAGCTGTTTTTT. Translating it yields CATSRVGQLYTGELFF. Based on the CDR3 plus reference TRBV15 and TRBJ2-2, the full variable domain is DAMVIQNPRYQVTQFGKPVTLSCSQTLNHNVMYWYQQKSSQAPKLLFHYYDKDFNNEADTPDNFQSRRPNTSFCFLDIRSPGLGDTAMYLCATSRVGQLYTGELFFGEGSRLTVL.

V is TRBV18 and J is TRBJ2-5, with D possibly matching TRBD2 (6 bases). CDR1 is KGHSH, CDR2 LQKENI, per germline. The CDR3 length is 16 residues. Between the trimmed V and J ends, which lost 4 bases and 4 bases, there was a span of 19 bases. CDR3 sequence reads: CASSQLGRGIGETQYF. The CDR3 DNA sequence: TGTGCCAGCTCACAACTCGGACGGGGGATTGGAGAGACCCAGTACTTC. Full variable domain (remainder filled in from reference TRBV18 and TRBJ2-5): NAGVMQNPRHLVRRRGQEARLRCSPMKGHSHVYWYRQLPEEGLKFMVYLQKENIIDESGMPKERFSAEFPKEGPSILRIQQVVRGDSAAYFCASSQLGRGIGETQYFGPGTRLLVL.

The CDR3 spells CASSGTGSSYNEQFF. The DNA for the CDR3 is TGTGCCAGCAGCGGAACAGGTAGCTCCTACAATGAGCAGTTCTTC. The chain carries TRBV7-2 and TRBJ2-1, with TRBD1 as a possible D gene (5 bases). The CDR3 contains 15 residues. Germline-derived CDR1 and CDR2 are SGHTA and FQGNSA. The V end lost 5 bases, the J end lost 0 bases, and 11 bases lay between the germline ends.

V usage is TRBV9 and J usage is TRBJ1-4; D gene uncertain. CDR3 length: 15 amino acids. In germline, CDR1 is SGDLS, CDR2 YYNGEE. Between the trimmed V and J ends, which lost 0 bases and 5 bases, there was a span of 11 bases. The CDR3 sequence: CASSVEYRPNEKLFF. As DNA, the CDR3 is TGTGCCAGCAGCGTAGAGTATAGGCCAAATGAAAAACTGTTTTTT.

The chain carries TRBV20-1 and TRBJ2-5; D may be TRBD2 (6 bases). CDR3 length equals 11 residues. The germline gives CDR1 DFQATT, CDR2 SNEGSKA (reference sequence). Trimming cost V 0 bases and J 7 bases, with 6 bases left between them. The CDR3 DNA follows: TGCAGTGCTAGAGAGGAGGGGACCCAGTACTTC. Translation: CSAREEGTQYF.

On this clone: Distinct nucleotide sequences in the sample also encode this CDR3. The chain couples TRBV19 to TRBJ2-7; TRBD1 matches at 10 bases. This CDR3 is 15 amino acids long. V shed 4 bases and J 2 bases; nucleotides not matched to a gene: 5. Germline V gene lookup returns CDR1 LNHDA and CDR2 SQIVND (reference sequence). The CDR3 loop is CASSTTGTGAYEQYF. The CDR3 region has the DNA TGTGCCAGTAGTACCACCGGGACAGGGGCCTACGAGCAGTACTTC.

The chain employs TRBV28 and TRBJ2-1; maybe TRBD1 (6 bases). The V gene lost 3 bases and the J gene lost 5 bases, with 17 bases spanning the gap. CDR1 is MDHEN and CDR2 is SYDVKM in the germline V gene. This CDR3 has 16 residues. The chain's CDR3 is CASSLVLTGTHNEQFF. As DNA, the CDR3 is TGTGCCAGCAGTTTGGTACTAACAGGGACCCACAATGAGCAGTTCTTC.

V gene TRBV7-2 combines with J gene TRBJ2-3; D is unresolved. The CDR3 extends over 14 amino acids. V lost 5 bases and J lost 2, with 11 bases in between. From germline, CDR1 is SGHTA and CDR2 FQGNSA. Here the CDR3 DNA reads TGTGCCAGCAGCGACCGGTCCTACACAGATACGCAGTATTTT. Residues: CASSDRSYTDTQYF.

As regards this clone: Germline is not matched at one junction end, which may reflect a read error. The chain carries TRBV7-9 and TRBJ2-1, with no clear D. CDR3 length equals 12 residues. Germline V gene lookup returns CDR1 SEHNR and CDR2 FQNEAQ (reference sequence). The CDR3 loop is CASTLGLGEQFF. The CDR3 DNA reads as TGTGCCAGCACCTTAGGTTTGGGGGAGCAGTTCTTC. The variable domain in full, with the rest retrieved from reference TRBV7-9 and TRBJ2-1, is DTGVSQNPRHKITKRGQNVTFRCDPISEHNRLYWYRQTLGQGPEFLTYFQNEAQLEKSRLLSDRFSAERPKGSFSTLEIQRTEQGDSAMYLCASTLGLGEQFFGPGTRLTVL.

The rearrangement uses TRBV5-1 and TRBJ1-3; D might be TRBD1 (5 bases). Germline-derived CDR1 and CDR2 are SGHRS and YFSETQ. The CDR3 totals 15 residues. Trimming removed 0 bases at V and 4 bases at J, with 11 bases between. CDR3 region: CASSLALTVGNTIYF. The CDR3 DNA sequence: TGCGCCAGCAGCTTGGCCCTGACAGTGGGAAACACCATATATTTT.